A selection of T cell receptor beta chains follows, all from one sample in a study of technical replicates of blood from several donors. Profiled with immunoSEQ multiplex PCR; TCRdb holds only in-frame clones, not every one. The table includes some 11,000 clones, roughly 93% detected once. The specimen sequenced was PBMCs. The receptors were sampled from a human donor in good health. The CDR3 runs from the conserved cysteine through the conserved F or W. Fields, in order: CDR3 length, J gene, D gene, V gene, CDR3 protein, CDR3 DNA. A D gene is named only where the DNA matches it firmly.

len: 18
j_gene: TRBJ1-5
d_gene: TRBD1
v_gene: TRBV7-9
CDR3aa: CASSLGGHRGQGNQPQHF
CDR3nt: TGTGCCAGCAGCTTAGGGGGCCACAGGGGGCAGGGCAATCAGCCCCAGCATTTT

len: 16
j_gene: TRBJ2-1
d_gene: -
v_gene: TRBV11-2
CDR3aa: CASSLELDGGDNEQFF
CDR3nt: TGTGCCAGCAGCTTAGAACTCGACGGGGGAGACAATGAGCAGTTCTTC

len: 14
j_gene: TRBJ2-7
d_gene: -
v_gene: TRBV7-2
CDR3aa: CASSLARPPFGQYF
CDR3nt: TGTGCCAGCAGCTTGGCCAGGCCACCGTTTGGGCAGTACTTC

len: 15
j_gene: TRBJ1-5
d_gene: -
v_gene: TRBV6-5
CDR3aa: CASSYSGENNQPQHF
CDR3nt: TGTGCCAGCAGTTATTCAGGGGAGAACAATCAGCCCCAGCATTTT

len: 15
j_gene: TRBJ2-7
d_gene: TRBD2
v_gene: TRBV6-1
CDR3aa: CASSEELAGSYEQYF
CDR3nt: TGTGCCAGCAGTGAAGAACTAGCGGGATCCTACGAGCAGTACTTC

len: 15
j_gene: TRBJ2-7
d_gene: -
v_gene: TRBV28
CDR3aa: CASSFGGGRSYEQYF
CDR3nt: TGTGCCAGCAGTTTCGGTGGTGGGAGGTCCTACGAGCAGTACTTC

len: 14
j_gene: TRBJ1-2
d_gene: TRBD1
v_gene: TRBV19
CDR3aa: CASRSGQGDYGYTF
CDR3nt: TGTGCCAGTAGATCGGGACAGGGGGATTATGGCTACACCTTC

len: 16
j_gene: TRBJ1-1
d_gene: TRBD1
v_gene: TRBV19
CDR3aa: CASSIGGQGMNTEAFF
CDR3nt: TGTGCCAGTAGTATCGGTGGACAGGGGATGAACACTGAAGCTTTCTTT

len: 15
j_gene: TRBJ1-2
d_gene: -
v_gene: TRBV21-1
CDR3aa: CASSIAGQGSYGYTF
CDR3nt: TGTGCCAGCAGCATCGCGGGACAGGGGTCCTATGGCTACACCTTC

len: 17
j_gene: TRBJ2-6
d_gene: TRBD1
v_gene: TRBV5-8
CDR3aa: CASSSGQVSSGANVLTF
CDR3nt: TGTGCCAGCAGCTCGGGACAGGTAAGCTCTGGGGCCAACGTCCTGACTTTC

len: 15
j_gene: TRBJ1-5
d_gene: TRBD1
v_gene: TRBV6-6
CDR3aa: CASSSGQGRGQPQHF
CDR3nt: TGTGCCAGCAGTTCCGGACAGGGACGGGGTCAGCCCCAGCATTTT

len: 14
j_gene: TRBJ2-7
d_gene: -
v_gene: TRBV19
CDR3aa: CASSMASDDYEQYF
CDR3nt: TGTGCCAGTAGTATGGCAAGCGACGACTACGAGCAGTACTTC

len: 14
j_gene: TRBJ2-1
d_gene: TRBD1
v_gene: TRBV29-1
CDR3aa: CSGRGTGGYNEQFF
CDR3nt: TGCAGCGGTAGGGGGACAGGGGGTTACAATGAGCAGTTCTTC

len: 11
j_gene: TRBJ2-7
d_gene: -
v_gene: TRBV30
CDR3aa: CALDRSYEQYF
CDR3nt: TGTGCCTTAGACAGATCCTACGAGCAGTACTTC

len: 13
j_gene: TRBJ2-7
d_gene: TRBD1
v_gene: TRBV11-2
CDR3aa: CATGQGINREQYF
CDR3nt: TGTGCCACTGGACAGGGTATTAACCGCGAGCAGTACTTC

len: 14
j_gene: TRBJ1-1
d_gene: -
v_gene: TRBV6-1
CDR3aa: CASSEAQWNTEAFF
CDR3nt: TGTGCCAGCAGTGAAGCTCAGTGGAACACTGAAGCTTTCTTT

len: 13
j_gene: TRBJ2-5
d_gene: TRBD2
v_gene: TRBV29-1
CDR3aa: CSVELAGAETQYF
CDR3nt: TGCAGCGTTGAACTTGCGGGAGCGGAGACCCAGTACTTC

len: 16
j_gene: TRBJ1-4
d_gene: -
v_gene: TRBV4-1
CDR3aa: CASSHLRTAGDEKLFF
CDR3nt: TGCGCCAGCAGCCATCTCAGGACGGCGGGCGATGAAAAACTGTTTTTT

len: 13
j_gene: TRBJ1-1
d_gene: -
v_gene: TRBV2
CDR3aa: CASMEGMEAEAFF
CDR3nt: TGTGCCAGCATGGAGGGGATGGAGGCTGAAGCTTTCTTT

len: 16
j_gene: TRBJ1-5
d_gene: TRBD1
v_gene: TRBV4-1
CDR3aa: CASSLIGTGINQPQHF
CDR3nt: TGCGCCAGCAGCCTAATAGGGACAGGGATCAATCAGCCCCAGCATTTT

len: 14
j_gene: TRBJ2-5
d_gene: TRBD2
v_gene: TRBV7-9
CDR3aa: CASGVSGSVETQYF
CDR3nt: TGTGCCAGCGGGGTTAGCGGGAGTGTAGAGACCCAGTACTTC

len: 15
j_gene: TRBJ2-5
d_gene: TRBD2
v_gene: TRBV7-9
CDR3aa: CASSLRTSGQETQYF
CDR3nt: TGTGCCAGCAGCTTAAGAACTAGCGGCCAAGAGACCCAGTACTTC

len: 13
j_gene: TRBJ2-1
d_gene: -
v_gene: TRBV11-2
CDR3aa: CASSLGTHNEQFF
CDR3nt: TGTGCCAGCAGCTTAGGTACACACAATGAGCAGTTCTTC

len: 17
j_gene: TRBJ1-1
d_gene: TRBD1
v_gene: TRBV5-1
CDR3aa: CASIPFPGQSPNTEAFF
CDR3nt: TGCGCCAGCATACCCTTCCCGGGACAGAGTCCGAACACTGAAGCTTTCTTT

len: 14
j_gene: TRBJ2-1
d_gene: -
v_gene: TRBV6-6
CDR3aa: CASSPPLGSNEQFF
CDR3nt: TGTGCCAGCAGTCCCCCACTTGGTTCCAATGAGCAGTTCTTC

len: 12
j_gene: TRBJ2-2
d_gene: -
v_gene: TRBV11-2
CDR3aa: CASSFPGGELFF
CDR3nt: TGTGCCAGCAGCTTCCCCGGGGGGGAGCTGTTTTTT